Shown below are 28 T cell receptor beta chains from a single sample sequenced in a study of T cells in narcolepsy. Libraries were prepared by immunoSEQ multiplex PCR; TCRdb keeps only in-frame clonotypes and omits some of them. Here the sample spans about 31,000 clones, around 80% being singletons. The specimen was CD45RA- memory CD4+ T cells from PBMCs. The receptors stem from a human donor with narcolepsy.

This clone was seen a single time. The chain links TRBV6-6 to TRBJ1-6; 7 nucleotides line up with TRBD1. From germline, CDR1 is MNHNY and CDR2 SVGAGI (reference sequence). V lost 5 bases and J lost 6; bases outside the gene matches: 4. The CDR3 contains 14 residues. CDR3 nucleotide sequence: TGTGCCAGCAGTCAGACAGGGAGTAATTCACCCCTCCACTTT. Its protein product is CASSQTGSNSPLHF.

This chain links TRBV5-6 with TRBJ2-1; D unclear. Germline V lookup: CDR1 SGHDT, CDR2 YYEEEE. CDR3 length equals 17 residues. V was clipped by 4 bases and J by 8 bases, with 25 bases between them. The CDR3 spells CASSLPTTLGKWYEQFF. In DNA, the CDR3 is TGTGCCAGCAGCCTTCCAACGACTCTTGGGAAGTGGTATGAGCAGTTCTTC.

This CDR3 reads CASSAQGAYGYTF. Here the CDR3 DNA reads TGTGCCAGCAGTGCTCAGGGGGCCTATGGCTACACCTTC. This sequence joins TRBV2 and TRBJ1-2; 8 nucleotides agree with TRBD1. V lost 4 bases, J lost 4 bases, and 2 bases stayed unmatched. The CDR3 is 13 amino acids. Germline loops: CDR1 SNHLY, CDR2 FYNNEI.

The V call is TRBV28, the J call TRBJ2-5; 11 bases align to TRBD2. Germline-derived CDR1 and CDR2 are MDHEN and SYDVKM. The length of the CDR3 is 15 residues. The junction had 0 bases not matched to a gene; V was cut back by 1 base and J by 2 bases. The DNA of the CDR3 is TGTGCCAGCAGTTTATTAGCGGGAGGGCAAGAGACCCAGTACTTC. It specifies CASSLLAGGQETQYF.

Concerning this clone itself: An end of the junction does not agree with germline; a read error may underlie this. The chain recombines TRBV7-9 with TRBJ1-1; D gene unclear. The CDR3 loop spans 11 amino acids. Germline CDR1 reads SEHNR; CDR2 reads FQNEAQ (reference sequence). Here the CDR3 reads CAGSTRIEAFF. Here the CDR3 DNA reads TGTGCCGGCAGCACGAGGATTGAAGCTTTCTTT.

The chain couples TRBV29-1 to TRBJ1-2; a possible D gene is TRBD1 (6 bases). The CDR3 consists of 14 residues. The germline CDR1 and CDR2 sequences are SQVTM and ANQGSEA. Trimming took off 4 bases at V and 7 bases at J, with 19 bases between the two ends. CDR3 nucleotide sequence: TGCAGCGTTGGACAGGAGAAGGGGCTCGCTGGCTACACCTTC. This codes for CSVGQEKGLAGYTF.

The chain links TRBV28 to TRBJ1-2, with a weak D call TRBD1 (5 bases). This CDR3 has 17 residues. From germline, CDR1 is MDHEN and CDR2 SYDVKM. The V end was cut by 1 base, the J end by 4 bases, with 19 bases between. This CDR3 reads CASSLSLFGDGLYGYTF. The DNA of the CDR3 is TGTGCCAGCAGTTTATCTTTGTTCGGGGACGGTCTCTATGGCTACACCTTC.

The chain is built from TRBV2 and TRBJ2-1, with unresolved D. Per the germline V gene, CDR1 is SNHLY and CDR2 is FYNNEI. The ends were cut back, 4 bases at V and 0 bases at J, with 13 bases in the middle. This CDR3 is built from 16 residues. In nucleotides, the CDR3 is TGTGCCAGCAGTGGTTTGCGGTTAGGCTCCTACAATGAGCAGTTCTTC. Its translation: CASSGLRLGSYNEQFF.

This clone was seen more than once but under ten times. This same CDR3 is encoded by further DNA sequences in the sample. The rearrangement uses TRBV30 and TRBJ2-2; perhaps TRBD1 as D (6 bases). Germline V gene sequence: CDR1 GTSNPN, CDR2 SVGIG (reference sequence). The ends were cut back, 5 bases at V and 4 bases at J, with 11 bases in the middle. This CDR3 region has 13 residues. CDR3 in amino acids: CAWAQGSTGELFF. The CDR3 bases are TGTGCCTGGGCACAGGGTTCCACCGGGGAGCTGTTTTTT.

J is TRBJ2-3 and V is TRBV19, with TRBD2 identical over 11 bases. This CDR3 contains 14 residues. Trimming at V came to 9 bases and at J to 0 bases, leaving 2 bases not matched to a gene. Germline V gene data show CDR1 as LNHDA and CDR2 as SQIVND (reference sequence). CDR3 sequence reads: CASRLAGSTDTQYF. The CDR3 DNA follows: TGTGCCAGCCGACTAGCGGGGAGCACAGATACGCAGTATTTT. Supplemented by reference TRBV19 and TRBJ2-3, the full variable domain reads DGGITQSPKYLFRKEGQNVTLSCEQNLNHDAMYWYRQDPGQGLRLIYYSQIVNDFQKGDIAEGYSVSREKKESFPLTVTSAQKNPTAFYLCASRLAGSTDTQYFGPGTRLTVL.

The chain carries TRBV18 and TRBJ1-1; D unresolved. Trimming removed 2 bases at V and 10 bases at J, with 14 bases between. CDR3 length: 13 amino acids. Germline V lookup: CDR1 KGHSH, CDR2 LQKENI. This CDR3 is CASSPVQAPGAFF. The CDR3 coding sequence is TGTGCCAGCTCACCAGTCCAGGCGCCGGGAGCTTTCTTT.

CDR3 loop: CASSLDVGETQYF. The CDR3 region has the DNA TGCGCCAGCAGCTTGGACGTCGGAGAGACCCAGTACTTC. The J gene is TRBJ2-5, the V gene TRBV5-1; D ambiguous. Looked up from germline, CDR1 is SGHRS and CDR2 is YFSETQ. Trimming left V 0 bases short and J 4 bases short, with 7 bases between. The CDR3 sequence is 13 residues long.

V is TRBV14 and J is TRBJ2-2; D is perhaps TRBD1 or TRBD2 (5 bases each). This CDR3 spans 14 amino acids. The V gene lost 4 bases and the J gene lost 7 bases, with 13 bases spanning the gap. The germline V gene has CDR1 SGHDN and CDR2 FVKESK. CDR3 residues: CASSREGRGGELFF. The CDR3 DNA is TGTGCCAGCAGCCGAGAGGGGCGCGGCGGGGAGCTGTTTTTT.

This chain links TRBV29-1 with TRBJ2-1, with TRBD2 matching 9 bases. J lost 10 bases, V lost 3 bases, and 7 bases had no gene match. Germline-derived CDR1 and CDR2 are SQVTM and ANQGSEA. There are 13 residues in the CDR3. Here the CDR3 DNA reads TGCAGCGTTGACGCGGGAGGGTGGGGGGAGCAGTTCTTC. Translating it yields CSVDAGGWGEQFF.

This clone was seen a single time. The genes are TRBV6-6 and TRBJ2-1; D gene uncertain. The CDR3 consists of 14 residues. The germline V gene has CDR1 MNHNY and CDR2 SVGAGI (reference sequence). Trimming took off 0 bases at V and 4 bases at J, with 7 bases between the two ends. CDR3 loop: CASSYSSVYNEQFF. As DNA, the CDR3 is TGTGCCAGCAGTTACTCGAGCGTGTACAATGAGCAGTTCTTC.

This rearrangement joins TRBV7-3 to TRBJ2-3; TRBD1 matches at 11 bases. The CDR3 runs to 17 residues. J was trimmed by 2 bases and V by 4 bases; bases with no gene match: 8. Germline CDR1 SGHTA, CDR2 FQGTGA. CDR3 DNA sequence: TGTGCCAGCAGCTCCCCGGGACAGGGGGTGCTCACAGATACGCAGTATTTT. It specifies CASSSPGQGVLTDTQYF. Supplemented by reference TRBV7-3 and TRBJ2-3, the full variable domain reads GAGVSQTPSNKVTEKGKYVELRCDPISGHTALYWYRQSLGQGPEFLIYFQGTGAADDSGLPNDRFFAVRPEGSVSTLKIQRTERGDSAVYLCASSSPGQGVLTDTQYFGPGTRLTVL.

This chain joins TRBV29-1 and TRBJ1-4; TRBD1 might be the D (6 bases). Trimming took 0 bases from V and 0 from J, leaving 11 bases between them. The CDR3 is made up of 16 amino acids. Germline V gene data show CDR1 as SQVTM and CDR2 as ANQGSEA. This chain's CDR3 is CSVEDRRTATNEKLFF. In nucleotides, the CDR3 is TGCAGCGTTGAAGATAGGCGGACAGCAACTAATGAAAAACTGTTTTTT.

The chain joins TRBV2 to TRBJ1-5, with 9 bases lining up with TRBD1. The CDR3 loop spans 17 amino acids. Trimming removed 5 bases from V and 1 base from J; junction bases left unmatched: 9. CDR1 SNHLY and CDR2 FYNNEI come from the germline V gene. The CDR3 loop reads CASSPGQGFRSNQPQHF. The CDR3 bases are TGTGCCAGCAGTCCGGGACAGGGTTTCAGAAGCAATCAGCCCCAGCATTTT.

V and J are TRBV11-2 and TRBJ1-2; 8 bases are a match to TRBD1. In germline, CDR1 is SGHAT, CDR2 FQNNGV. This CDR3 has 14 amino acids. V lost 4 bases, J lost 2 bases, and 3 bases stayed unmatched. The CDR3 coding sequence is TGTGCCAGCAGCTGGGGACAGGAAAACTATGGCTACACCTTC. It is translated as CASSWGQENYGYTF.

The chain combines TRBV6-6 with TRBJ2-7; D not certain. The CDR3 runs 11 residues. Germline loops: CDR1 MNHNY, CDR2 SVGAGI (reference sequence). Trimming removed 3 bases from V and 6 bases from J, with 6 bases in between. The CDR3 is CASSYSVEQYF. CDR3 coding DNA: TGTGCCAGCAGTTATTCGGTCGAGCAGTACTTC.

The V and J genes are TRBV6-5 and TRBJ2-5; the D is unclear. This CDR3 comprises 15 residues. Germline CDR1 reads MNHEY; CDR2 reads SVGAGI. Trimming cost V 2 bases and J 6 bases, with 16 bases left between them. The CDR3 here is CASSYGQSSLQTQYF. As DNA, the CDR3 is TGTGCCAGCAGTTACGGTCAGAGTAGTCTACAGACCCAGTACTTC.

V and J are TRBV6-1 and TRBJ2-7; the D gene is possibly TRBD2 (6 bases). Germline CDR1 and CDR2: MNHNS and SASEGT. V lost 5 bases and J lost 3, with 11 bases in between. The CDR3 covers 13 residues. Here the CDR3 DNA reads TGTGCCAGCAGTCGCGCGGGAAACTACGAGCAGTACTTC. It is translated as CASSRAGNYEQYF.

This clone was counted once. The J gene is TRBJ2-5, the V gene TRBV5-1; no firm D call. The CDR3 contains 13 residues. Germline V lookup: CDR1 SGHRS, CDR2 YFSETQ. Trimming removed 5 bases at V and 5 bases at J, with 13 bases between. The CDR3 DNA reads TGCGCCAGCAGTATTCTGGGTCACGAGACCCAGTACTTC. Translation: CASSILGHETQYF.

This clone was observed a single time. The genes are TRBV7-3 and TRBJ2-1; the match to TRBD2 covers 8 bases. Germline V gene data show CDR1 as SGHTA and CDR2 as FQGTGA. The V gene end was trimmed by 6 bases and the J gene end by 7 bases; junction bases not matched to a gene: 8. This CDR3 spans 14 amino acids. The DNA for the CDR3 is TGTGCCAGCAGTCTAGTAGCGGGGTTTAATGAGCAGTTCTTC. Translation: CASSLVAGFNEQFF.

The gene calls are TRBV12-5 and TRBJ2-3; no clear D. The ends were cut back, 6 bases at V and 7 bases at J, with 14 bases in the middle. This CDR3 spans 13 amino acids. The V gene's germline CDR1 is LGHNT and CDR2 FRNRAP. The CDR3 spells CASGPQSVNTQYF. The CDR3 nucleotides are TGTGCTAGTGGCCCCCAAAGCGTAAATACGCAGTATTTT.

The chain employs TRBV5-4 and TRBJ2-5; possibly TRBD2 for D (6 bases). This CDR3 comprises 14 residues. The germline gives CDR1 SGHNT, CDR2 YYREEE (reference sequence). V gave up 2 bases and J gave up 5 bases, with 13 bases separating them. The CDR3 here is CASSLSGPEETQYF. In DNA, the CDR3 is TGTGCCAGCAGCTTAAGCGGGCCGGAGGAGACCCAGTACTTC.

The rearrangement links TRBV5-1 to TRBJ2-1, with TRBD1 identical over 9 bases. V lost 3 bases to trimming and J lost 10 bases; unmatched junction nucleotides: 8. CDR3 length equals 14 residues. Per the germline V gene, CDR1 is SGHRS and CDR2 is YFSETQ. CDR3 sequence (DNA): TGCGCCAGCAGCTCACAGGGGGCAGGTAGGGAGCAGTTCTTC. Its translation is CASSSQGAGREQFF.

The chain is built from TRBV21-1 and TRBJ1-3; TRBD1, the table's D call, lacks a check against the DNA. TRBV21-1 is a known pseudogene. CDR3 length equals 14 residues. CDR3 nucleotide sequence: TGTGCCAGCAGCGAATGGACAGGGAGAAACACCATATATTTT. This codes for CASSEWTGRNTIYF.